Reported below is one TCR beta chain. The germline CDR1 and CDR2 sequences are DFQATT and SNEGSKA (reference sequence). The length of the CDR3 is 11 residues. The sample is drawn from a study of shared clonotypes between healthy human individuals. Across the study: Samples came from a couple of female and a few male donors aged 18 to 49.

Original handling: For the immunoSEQ data, sequences were junction-only without quality scores, so filtering differed. Sequenced by immunoSEQ multiplex PCR; TCRdb stores in-frame clones only, minus some. V and J calls and clone size are given by that table; D and trimming were obtained from the DNA. Of around 550,000 clones detected, 90% to 97% appear once; the ten largest clones hold about 0.054%. All donors were Caucasian adults living in Nashville, Tennessee. The sequence derives from a woman aged 25 to 39 in good health. Sequenced sample: naive CD4+ T cells sorted from blood. Subset here: CD45RA+ positively selected. The chain joins TRBV20-1 to TRBJ2-5; 7 positions match TRBD1. The DNA end lines up better with TRBJ2-7; the J call may be wrong. The CDR3 loop is CSVGGSYEQYF. In nucleotides, the CDR3 is TGCAGTGTAGGGGGCAGCTACGAGCAGTACTTC.